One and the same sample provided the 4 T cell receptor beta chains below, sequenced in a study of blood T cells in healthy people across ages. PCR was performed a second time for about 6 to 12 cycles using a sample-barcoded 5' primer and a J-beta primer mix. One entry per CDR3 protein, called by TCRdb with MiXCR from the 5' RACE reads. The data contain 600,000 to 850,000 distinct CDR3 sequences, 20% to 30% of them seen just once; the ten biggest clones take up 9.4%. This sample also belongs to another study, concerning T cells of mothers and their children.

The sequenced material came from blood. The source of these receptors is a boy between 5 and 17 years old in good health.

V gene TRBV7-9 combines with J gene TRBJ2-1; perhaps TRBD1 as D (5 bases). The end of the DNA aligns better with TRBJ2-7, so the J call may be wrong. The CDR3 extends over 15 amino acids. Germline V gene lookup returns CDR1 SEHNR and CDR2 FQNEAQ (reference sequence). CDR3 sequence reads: CASSLVGHPTYEQYF. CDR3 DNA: TGTGCCAGCAGCTTAGTAGGACATCCAACCTACGAGCAGTACTTC.

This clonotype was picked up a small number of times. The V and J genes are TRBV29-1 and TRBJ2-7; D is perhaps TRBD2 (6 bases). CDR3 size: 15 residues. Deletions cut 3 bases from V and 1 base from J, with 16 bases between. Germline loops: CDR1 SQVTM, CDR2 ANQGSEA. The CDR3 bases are TGCAGCGTTGAGGTAGGGAGGACGGAGTCCTACGAGCAGTACTTC. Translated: CSVEVGRTESYEQYF.

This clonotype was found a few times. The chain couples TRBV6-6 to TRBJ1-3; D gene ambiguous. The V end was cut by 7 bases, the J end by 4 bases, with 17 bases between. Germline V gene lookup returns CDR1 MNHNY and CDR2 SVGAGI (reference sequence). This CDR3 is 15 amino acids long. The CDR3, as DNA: TGTGCCAGCATCCTAGGTTGGGCGGAAGGAAACACCATATATTTT. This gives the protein CASILGWAEGNTIYF.

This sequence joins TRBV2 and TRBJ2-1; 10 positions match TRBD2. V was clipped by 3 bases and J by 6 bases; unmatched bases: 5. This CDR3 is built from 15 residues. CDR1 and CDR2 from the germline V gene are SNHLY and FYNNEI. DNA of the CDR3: TGTGCCAGCAGTGATCTAGCGGGGGCTGGCAATGAGCAGTTCTTC. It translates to CASSDLAGAGNEQFF.